This T cell receptor (beta chain) was identified in a study of regulatory T cells in long-lasting Graves disease (dated by TCRdb to the early 2020s). The study in broad terms: Persistent Graves' disease meant more than 5 years of antithyroid drug treatment with TSH receptor autoantibodies that stayed positive. This study used TCR sequencing and RNA sequencing of peripheral blood to compare persistent Graves' disease patients against newly diagnosed Graves' disease patients. The study was conducted in China and was registered as a clinical trial. A total of around 35 samples underwent TCR sequencing, from about 13 patients with persistent Graves' disease and 20 or so patients with newly diagnosed Graves' disease. In the clinical cohort, patients with persistent Graves' disease had used antithyroid drugs for an average of roughly ten years. The study at large found these results: TRBV28, TRBJ1-2 and TRBJ2-5 were preferentially used in persistent disease, while TRBV20-1 and TRBJ2-1 were favored in newly diagnosed disease. Only the TCR beta chain was sequenced and analyzed. Patients with persistent disease shared more public clonotypes (about 2,900) than newly diagnosed patients did (966). Compared with newly diagnosed patients, patients with persistent Graves' disease had lower TCR Shannon entropy and fewer highly expanded clones, which suggests clonal expansion. The authors noted that the small sample size was a limitation that may lower accuracy. Peripheral blood alone was examined, since thyroid tissue, which constituted the primary lesion, could not be accessed.

Worth noting for this clonotype: Its specific antigen is unknown. A much larger clonotype is one base distant, so this may be a read error.

Receptor libraries were prepared by multiplex PCR. The sequencing machine was an Illumina HiSeq 4000. CDR3 regions were amplified by Arm-PCR with iRepertoire HTBI primers to construct TCR beta libraries. Before sequencing, the PCR products went through gel purification. The published analysis was carried out like this. A total of roughly 65 TRBV and approximately 15 TRBJ segments were identified across samples and were used for gene usage analysis of CDR3 amino acid clonotypes. Filtered high-quality paired reads were merged into contigs using COPE and FqMerger. BLAST was used to align contigs to IMGT TRBV, TRBD and TRBJ reference genes, and CDR3 was defined according to IMGT. Any clonotype with a frequency above 0.1% was counted as a highly expanded clone. Shannon entropy was used to measure repertoire diversity, and the Gini coefficient was used to measure V-J evenness. Public clonotypes were defined as clonotypes shared by more than one individual. Using fastp trimming at Q25 and MiXCR clonotype assembly, TCRdb reanalyzed the public sequencing data and kept in-frame beta chains. When rows share a CDR3 protein, they turn into one entry using the most common DNA and genes. For this entry, the V and J calls and clone size follow TCRdb and not the study's own pipeline. The sample yields approximately 400,000 distinct CDR3 sequences; about 25% were counted once. In total, the top ten clones hold roughly 30% of the sample.

The sample's time point label, decoded: persistent/refractory GD, antithyroid drugs over 5 years with positive TRAb. For both TCR sequencing and RNA sequencing, RNA was extracted from PBMCs in TRIzol. The diagnosis of Graves' disease was made according to American Thyroid Association guidelines. Patients for the study were recruited at an endocrinology department in Xi'an, China. Each patient gave 7.5 to 10 milliliters of peripheral blood, collected in an EDTA anticoagulant tube. PBMCs were isolated by Ficoll Paque Plus density gradient separation without further T cell sorting. An Agilent 2100 Bioanalyzer and agarose gel were used to check RNA quality, and a NanoDrop 2000 was used to measure RNA concentration. The CDR3 runs 16 residues from the cysteine to the phenylalanine. The DNA shown is the 48-base CDR3, in frame from base 1. V gives up 3 bases and J gives up 4 bases, and the segment between their germline ends measures 15 bases. For CDR1 and CDR2, the germline V gene lists LGHNT and FRNRAP.

The sequence came from a female donor with Graves disease. The chain links TRBV12-5 with TRBJ2-2, with the identity of the D gene unclear. This sample comprised peripheral blood mononuclear cells (PBMCs), obtained when the disease was refractory, from a patient treated with antithyroid drugs. In nucleotides, the sequence is TGTGCTAGTGGTTTTAACCCGAGAGTTCCCACCGGGGAGCTGTTTTTT. The resulting protein is CASGFNPRVPTGELFF.